The 25 T cell receptor beta chains in this list originate from one sample, sequenced in a study of sequential checkpoint blockade in melanoma. Clones were sequenced by immunoSEQ multiplex PCR, and TCRdb holds only the in-frame ones, with some missing. Of about 12,000 clones listed, approximately 24% were seen once; the top ten hold about 21%. Treatment in this sample: randomized to nivolumab then ipilimumab (arm A) or the reverse (arm B). The sample consisted of tumor tissue (inferred from file names), taken from a patient given nivolumab and ipilimumab in sequence. These receptors were collected from a human donor with melanoma.

The J gene is TRBJ1-4, the V gene TRBV9, with 7 bases that match TRBD1. Germline loops: CDR1 SGDLS, CDR2 YYNGEE. This CDR3 is 17 amino acids long. Trimming removed 0 bases from V and 4 bases from J; junction bases left unmatched: 9. CDR3 sequence (DNA): TGTGCCAGCAGCGTAGATTATGGGGGACAGATTAATGAAAAACTGTTTTTT. Its translation: CASSVDYGGQINEKLFF.

This clone was seen ten or more times. The gene calls are TRBV6-8 and TRBJ2-5; 7 bases match TRBD2. CDR3 length equals 15 residues. Germline CDR1 MNHGY, CDR2 SAAAGT. V lost 5 bases to trimming and J lost 4 bases; unmatched junction nucleotides: 10. Here the CDR3 DNA reads TGTGCCAGCAGTGGTTCCCGGGAGGTGGCAGAGACCCAGTACTTC. As protein: CASSGSREVAETQYF.

This clone was detected a few times. The chain combines TRBV28 with TRBJ1-2, with D unclear. V was pared by 5 bases and J by 4 bases, with 14 bases between. The CDR3 sequence is 14 residues long. Germline-derived CDR1 and CDR2 are MDHEN and SYDVKM. CDR3 DNA sequence: TGTGCCAGCAGTCCCCCGTCCGGAGCCTATGGCTACACCTTC. It encodes CASSPPSGAYGYTF.

The gene calls are TRBV29-1 and TRBJ2-2; D is possibly TRBD2 (5 bases). Trimming took off 6 bases at V and 2 bases at J, with 13 bases between the two ends. This CDR3 contains 14 residues. CDR1 and CDR2 from the germline V gene are SQVTM and ANQGSEA. This CDR3 is CSVSLAHNTGELFF. DNA of the CDR3: TGCAGCGTAAGCCTAGCCCACAACACCGGGGAGCTGTTTTTT.

This clone was observed a handful of times. CDR3 protein: CASRKGLPASYNEQFF. Written as DNA, the CDR3 is TGTGCCAGCAGGAAGGGACTACCCGCCTCCTACAATGAGCAGTTCTTC. The chain has TRBV9 and TRBJ2-1; 7 nucleotides agree with TRBD2. CDR1 is SGDLS, CDR2 YYNGEE, per germline. The CDR3 is 16 amino acids. Germline trimming cut 5 bases from V and 0 bases from J; bases unmatched to any gene: 8.

V gene TRBV11-3 combines with J gene TRBJ2-1, with D possibly called TRBD1 or TRBD2 (5 bases each). Germline values: CDR1 SGHNT, CDR2 YENEEA. The CDR3 is made up of 14 amino acids. The V and J ends lost 5 bases and 5 bases respectively, with 13 bases between them. The CDR3 spells CASSPFEGHNEQFF. In DNA, the CDR3 is TGTGCCAGCAGCCCCTTTGAGGGGCACAATGAGCAGTTCTTC. Full variable domain (rest looked up from reference TRBV11-3 and TRBJ2-1): EAGVVQSPRYKIIEKKQPVAFWCNPISGHNTLYWYLQNLGQGPELLIRYENEEAVDDSQLPKDRFSAERLKGVDSTLKIQPAELGDSAVYLCASSPFEGHNEQFFGPGTRLTVL.

By sample fraction, this clone is medium-sized. The chain combines TRBV6-8 with TRBJ1-2; D is uncertain. CDR3 size: 12 residues. V lost 5 bases and J lost 1, with 5 bases in between. The germline gives CDR1 MNHGY, CDR2 SAAAGT. The CDR3 DNA reads TGTGCCAGCAGTGGCTTTAACTATGGCTACACCTTC. This encodes CASSGFNYGYTF.

The gene calls are TRBV23-1 and TRBJ1-2; 10 bases agree with TRBD1. TRBV23-1 falls under the ORF class, with uncertain function. V was clipped by 6 bases and J by 6 bases; unmatched bases: 13. The length of the CDR3 is 16 residues. The CDR3 bases are TGCGCCAGCAGCCAAGATCCTGGACAGGGGGAGGATGGCTACACCTTC. It specifies CASSQDPGQGEDGYTF.

V usage is TRBV10-2 and J usage is TRBJ2-5; perhaps D is TRBD1 or TRBD2 (5 bases each). Germline-derived CDR1 and CDR2 are WSHSY and SAAADI. V was pared by 3 bases and J by 5 bases, with 25 bases between. The CDR3 sequence is 18 residues long. The CDR3 DNA reads as TGCGCCAGCAGTGAAAGGGTCCTCCCGGGACCCCCTCGGGAGACCCAGTACTTC. Translated, it gives CASSERVLPGPPRETQYF.

The genes are TRBV7-6 and TRBJ1-1; 10 nucleotides agree with TRBD1. V shed 6 bases, J shed 6 bases, and the junction held 10 bases outside the gene matches. CDR1 SGHVS and CDR2 FNYEAQ come from the germline V gene. The CDR3 runs 15 residues. CDR3 loop: CASRFRPGQGSEAFF. The CDR3 DNA follows: TGTGCCAGCAGATTTAGACCGGGACAGGGGTCTGAAGCTTTCTTT. The full variable domain, in which reference TRBV7-6 and TRBJ1-1 provide the parts outside the CDR3, is GAGVSQSPRYKVTKRGQDVALRCDPISGHVSLYWYRQALGQGPEFLTYFNYEAQQDKSGLPNDRFSAERPEGSISTLTIQRTEQRDSAMYRCASRFRPGQGSEAFFGQGTRLTVV.

The chain uses TRBV5-1 and TRBJ1-6; 8 positions agree with TRBD1. CDR3 length equals 18 residues. The V gene end was trimmed by 4 bases and the J gene end by 8 bases; junction bases not matched to a gene: 17. The V gene's germline CDR1 is SGHRS and CDR2 YFSETQ. CDR3 nucleotide sequence: TGCGCCAGCAGCGCGTCGTCCGGGACAGGAGGGTCCTATTCACCCCTCCACTTT. Amino acid sequence: CASSASSGTGGSYSPLHF.

The chain has TRBV29-1 and TRBJ2-3, with a weak D call TRBD2 (6 bases). Trimming pared 6 bases from V and 6 bases from J, leaving 22 bases between. Germline V lookup: CDR1 SQVTM, CDR2 ANQGSEA. This CDR3 is 15 amino acids long. CDR3 bases: TGCAGCGTCCGGGTTACGGCGGGATGGGGGGATACGCAGTATTTT. Translation: CSVRVTAGWGDTQYF.

The rearrangement uses TRBV28 and TRBJ1-4; weak D call: TRBD1 (5 bases). Germline V gives CDR1 MDHEN, CDR2 SYDVKM. Trimming took off 6 bases at V and 4 bases at J, with 21 bases between the two ends. The CDR3 contains 17 residues. The CDR3 DNA reads as TGTGCCAGCAGCCTAGAGCAGGGCCACCATGGTAATGAAAAACTGTTTTTT. Encoded protein: CASSLEQGHHGNEKLFF.

The CDR3, as DNA: TGTGCCAGCACCGAGGCGGGGACTTGGGCTTTCTTT. Encoded protein: CASTEAGTWAFF. This sequence joins TRBV6-8 and TRBJ1-1; tentatively, D is TRBD1 (5 bases). The CDR3 is made up of 12 amino acids. V was clipped by 7 bases and J by 11 bases, with 17 bases between them. Germline lookup yields CDR1 MNHGY and CDR2 SAAAGT.

This clone was detected many times. This chain links TRBV28 with TRBJ2-2; D is ambiguous. Germline CDR1 MDHEN, CDR2 SYDVKM. The CDR3 has 14 residues. Trimming removed 2 bases from V and 4 bases from J, with 8 bases in between. In nucleotides, the CDR3 is TGTGCCAGCAGTTTAAGCTGGGCCACCGGGGAGCTGTTTTTT. It codes for CASSLSWATGELFF.

The chain recombines TRBV23-1 with TRBJ1-1; D possibly corresponds to TRBD1 (6 bases). TRBV23-1 falls under the ORF class, with uncertain function. The CDR3 covers 17 residues. The V end lost 0 bases, the J end lost 3 bases, and 17 bases lay between the germline ends. The DNA for the CDR3 is TGCGCCAGCAGTCAATCGGTGGGGGCGCGAGGGGACACTGAAGCTTTCTTT. It encodes CASSQSVGARGDTEAFF.

The V call is TRBV6-8, the J call TRBJ2-7; D perhaps matches TRBD2 (7 bases). The ends were cut back, 0 bases at V and 6 bases at J, with 21 bases in the middle. Germline CDR1 and CDR2: MNHGY and SAAAGT. This CDR3 region has 17 residues. CDR3: CASSYSGGARLWIEQYV. The CDR3 nucleotides read TGTGCCAGCAGTTACTCGGGGGGGGCGCGGTTGTGGATCGAGCAGTACGTC.

The chain uses TRBV11-3 and TRBJ2-5; D gene uncertain. Trimming shortened V by 3 bases and J by 0 bases, and 14 bases separated the two germline ends. CDR3 length: 16 residues. Germline CDR1 and CDR2: SGHNT and YENEEA. The CDR3: CASSFVWRPYQETQYF. CDR3 sequence (DNA): TGTGCCAGCAGCTTCGTGTGGCGACCGTACCAAGAGACCCAGTACTTC.

V is TRBV5-1 and J is TRBJ1-1; D remains unclear. The CDR3 consists of 14 residues. Trimming removed 0 bases at V and 3 bases at J, with 9 bases between. The germline gives CDR1 SGHRS, CDR2 YFSETQ. CDR3 bases: TGCGCCAGCAGCTTGGCCTATGGAGACACTGAAGCTTTCTTT. It specifies CASSLAYGDTEAFF.

This clone was counted a few times. This chain uses TRBV5-1 with TRBJ2-3; 7 bases are a match to TRBD1. Germline V gene lookup returns CDR1 SGHRS and CDR2 YFSETQ. CDR3 size: 14 residues. V lost 5 bases to trimming and J lost 1 base; unmatched junction nucleotides: 4. The CDR3 is CASRPTGGTDTQYF. The CDR3 nucleotides are TGCGCCAGCAGGCCTACAGGGGGCACAGATACGCAGTATTTT.

V usage is TRBV1 and J usage is TRBJ2-1; TRBD1 is taken as the D call from the table, unchecked against the DNA. TRBV1 counts as a pseudogene. This CDR3 comprises 16 residues. The CDR3 DNA is TGCACCAGCAGCCAACCCTCGCGGACAGTCTACAATGAGCAGTTCTTC. This gives the protein CTSSQPSRTVYNEQFF.

The table lists this clone with many counts. This rearrangement joins TRBV6-8 to TRBJ2-3; the D gene is possibly TRBD1 (6 bases). The CDR3 is made up of 13 amino acids. The V and J ends lost 6 bases and 7 bases respectively, with 14 bases between them. Germline V gene sequence: CDR1 MNHGY, CDR2 SAAAGT. The CDR3 DNA sequence: TGTGCCAGCAGGTACAGGGATGGGAATACGCAGTATTTT. Translated, it gives CASRYRDGNTQYF.

The rearrangement joins TRBV10-2 to TRBJ2-3; a weak D match, TRBD2 (6 bases). The germline V gene encodes CDR1 WSHSY and CDR2 SAAADI. The CDR3 is 14 amino acids. V shed 8 bases and J shed 2 bases, with 14 bases lying between them. As DNA, the CDR3 is TGCGCCAGCGCCCCCCGGGGGTCCACAGATACGCAGTATTTT. It yields the protein CASAPRGSTDTQYF.

This rearrangement joins TRBV5-1 to TRBJ2-6, with D tentatively TRBD1 (6 bases). CDR1 and CDR2 from the germline V gene are SGHRS and YFSETQ. Trimming removed 5 bases from V and 0 bases from J, with 12 bases in between. The CDR3 covers 16 residues. CDR3 in amino acids: CASRRDTRSGANVLTF. CDR3 sequence (DNA): TGCGCCAGCAGGAGGGACACCCGCTCTGGGGCCAACGTCCTGACTTTC.

This clone was recorded a few times. This chain's CDR3 is CASTKPGTAPEAFF. CDR3 DNA: TGTGCCAGCACCAAACCTGGGACAGCCCCTGAAGCTTTCTTT. This chain links TRBV11-3 with TRBJ1-1; 7 nucleotides match TRBD1. This CDR3 contains 14 residues. V was clipped by 7 bases and J by 6 bases; unmatched bases: 11. From germline, CDR1 is SGHNT and CDR2 YENEEA.